Reported below is one T cell receptor beta chain. The length of the CDR3 is 13 residues. V lost 5 bases, J lost 14 bases, and 21 bases lay in between. The sample is drawn from a study of blood T cell repertoires in COVID-19. Across the whole study: Specimens from acute and convalescent COVID-19 originated in the United States, Italy and Spain. The cDNA or gDNA used as material had been derived from T cells, B-cell-depleted T cells, or PBMCs.

How the authors handled the data: Amplified reference gene primers provided the basis for estimating nucleated cell counts. Clones were sequenced by immunoSEQ multiplex PCR, and TCRdb holds only the in-frame ones, with some missing. V and J calls and clone size are copied from that table; D and trimming were computed from the DNA. The table shows around 300,000 clones, with around 88% occurring only once. The chain links TRBV12-3 or TRBV12-4 to TRBJ1-2, with D possibly matching TRBD1 (5 bases). The receptor was derived from a man aged 30 to 45 with active or convalescent COVID-19. Sequenced material: peripheral blood. The CDR3 sequence is CASSPVGTLRNTF. The CDR3 nucleotides are TGTGCCAGCAGTCCAGTCGGGACTCTCCGTAATACCTTC.